The subject of this entry is one T cell receptor (beta chain). No antigen is known for it. The junction shows a germline mismatch at one end, possibly a read error. Cells are PBMCs isolated from 10 ml of fresh blood. This sample was taken from a study of T cells in Graves' hyperthyroidism and ophthalmopathy. Broader study findings: Most expanded thyroid clonotypes above 0.001 recurred in blood. Prediction of ophthalmopathy progression came a median 6.5 months pre-onset.

Using RNA transcripts as the source, TCR beta CDR3 regions were amplified. The TCR CDR3 was amplified in a first-round RT-PCR using the HTBI primer set. TCRdb ran MiXCR on the multiplex PCR reads and lists one entry per CDR3 protein. The table shows over 300,000 distinct CDR3 sequences, with approximately 13% occurring only once. CDR1 and CDR2 (germline): SGHKS, YYEKEE (reference sequence). CDR3 length equals 17 residues. The clonotype originates from a woman aged 60 to 75 with Graves' hyperthyroidism. The chain couples TRBV5-5 to TRBJ2-1; 7 nucleotides agree with TRBD2. Sequenced input: blood. CDR3 region: CAGSVERLAWLDNEQFF. Here the CDR3 DNA reads TGTGCCGGCAGCGTCGAACGACTAGCCTGGTTGGACAATGAGCAGTTCTTC.